What follows are 16 T cell receptor beta chains derived from one specimen sequenced in a study of circulating CD8 cells and anti-PD-1 response in melanoma. Live CD3+CD8+TCRalphabeta+ cells were sorted into four subsets by PD-1 and/or TIGIT. The QIAseq Immune Repertoire TCR panel built the libraries from approximately 16 ng of total RNA. MiXCR was run by TCRdb on the reads, yielding one entry per CDR3 protein. This sample has 250 to 300 distinct CDR3 sequences, with roughly 9.6% found just once. This sample comprised CD8+ T cells from PBMCs, obtained at baseline or after one month of anti-PD-1 therapy (not recorded which). These receptors all stem from a human donor with melanoma.

This clonotype is labeled hyperexpanded. V is TRBV6-6 and J is TRBJ2-2; perhaps TRBD1 as D (5 bases). V gave up 8 bases and J gave up 0 bases, with 16 bases separating them. The CDR3 runs 16 residues. Germline CDR1 reads MNHNY; CDR2 reads SVGAGI (reference sequence). The CDR3 is CASGQDFWPNTGELFF. The CDR3, as DNA: TGTGCCAGCGGACAAGATTTTTGGCCGAACACCGGGGAGCTGTTTTTT.

This clonotype is labeled as large. The J gene is TRBJ2-3, the V gene TRBV20-1, with 14 bases lining up with TRBD2. Germline values: CDR1 DFQATT, CDR2 SNEGSKA (reference sequence). This CDR3 is built from 20 residues. Trimming removed 2 bases from V and 0 bases from J; junction bases left unmatched: 13. The CDR3 nucleotides read TGCAGTGCTAGACCCCCTGGACTAGCGGGAGGTACCACTAGCACAGATACGCAGTATTTT. Residues: CSARPPGLAGGTTSTDTQYF.

By its share, this clonotype is medium-sized. V is TRBV20-1 and J is TRBJ2-7; TRBD2 aligns across 7 bases. V gave up 1 base and J gave up 4 bases; unmatched junction bases: 4. The CDR3 is 13 amino acids. The germline gives CDR1 DFQATT, CDR2 SNEGSKA (reference sequence). Written as DNA, the CDR3 is TGCAGTGCTAGAGGAAAGCGGGATTACGAGCAGTACTTC. As protein: CSARGKRDYEQYF.

The V call is TRBV29-1, the J call TRBJ2-3; D is perhaps TRBD2 (6 bases). The length of the CDR3 is 20 residues. Germline assignment: CDR1 SQVTM and CDR2 ANQGSEA. The V end lost 0 bases, the J end lost 0 bases, and 25 bases lay between the germline ends. This CDR3 is CSVEDIVLARGLGSTDTQYF. The CDR3 region has the DNA TGCAGCGTTGAAGATATCGTGCTAGCGAGGGGCCTCGGGAGCACAGATACGCAGTATTTT.

This clonotype is large in the sample. The chain employs TRBV28 and TRBJ2-7; D is ambiguous. The germline V and J ends were trimmed by 8 bases and 4 bases, with 6 bases remaining between them. The CDR3 consists of 10 residues. CDR1 is MDHEN and CDR2 is SYDVKM in the germline V gene. CDR3 in amino acids: CASGSYEQYF. The CDR3 nucleotides are TGTGCCAGCGGGTCGTACGAGCAGTACTTC.

The chain joins TRBV28 to TRBJ2-3; D is possibly TRBD1 (6 bases). The ends were cut back, 5 bases at V and 2 bases at J, with 29 bases in the middle. Germline loops: CDR1 MDHEN, CDR2 SYDVKM. The CDR3 spans 20 residues. CDR3: CASSTDLAPLVKGDTDTQYF. CDR3 nucleotides: TGTGCCAGCAGTACCGACCTTGCGCCCTTAGTTAAGGGGGACACAGATACGCAGTATTTT.

Note on this clonotype: A read error may explain this, as a much larger clone is one base away. This chain joins TRBV29-1 and TRBJ2-1, with a tentative D call TRBD1 (5 bases). The CDR3 consists of 13 residues. Per germline, CDR1 SQVTM and CDR2 ANQGSEA. The CDR3 loop is CSGRVPQENEQCF. CDR3 nucleotides: TGCAGCGGCCGGGTGCCACAGGAAAATGAGCAGTGCTTC.

By its share, this clonotype is large. An end of the junction does not agree with germline; a read error may underlie this. This sequence joins TRBV29-1 and TRBJ2-5, with TRBD2 matching 7 bases. Germline CDR1 and CDR2: SQVTM and ANQGSEA. This CDR3 is built from 15 residues. The CDR3 is CSVEMRPSGAGTQYF. CDR3 DNA: TGCAGTGTTGAAATGCGTCCCAGCGGGGCCGGAACCCAGTACTTC. Full variable domain (outside the CDR3, taken from reference TRBV29-1 and TRBJ2-5): SAVISQKPSRDICQRGTSLTIQCQVDSQVTMMFWYRQQPGQSLTLIATANQGSEATYESGFVIDKFPISRPNLTFSTLTVSNMSPEDSSIYLCSVEMRPSGAGTQYFGPGTRLLVL.

This clonotype is labeled hyperexpanded (1% or more). This rearrangement joins TRBV6-5 to TRBJ2-2; D remains unclear. Germline CDR1 MNHEY, CDR2 SVGAGI. The CDR3 spans 13 residues. V lost 4 bases and J lost 7, with 10 bases in between. This CDR3 reads CASSWNIGGELFF. The CDR3 DNA reads TGTGCCAGCAGTTGGAACATAGGCGGGGAGCTGTTTTTT.

The CDR3 protein is CASSIAGGGDYEQYF. The CDR3, as DNA: TGTGCCAGCAGCATAGCGGGAGGAGGGGACTACGAGCAGTACTTC. The rearrangement joins TRBV27 to TRBJ2-7; 10 nucleotides match TRBD2. Germline V lookup: CDR1 MNHEY, CDR2 SMNVEV (reference sequence). CDR3 size: 15 residues. Losses at the gene ends were 6 bases for V and 3 bases for J; bases not matched to a gene: 8.

A remark on this clonotype: Since a far larger clone is one base different, this is likely a read error. The CDR3 does not close with the conserved phenylalanine or tryptophan, likely indicating a read error. The chain combines TRBV6-6 with TRBJ2-2; possible D gene TRBD2, 6 bases. CDR3 length: 13 amino acids. CDR1 MNHNY and CDR2 SVGAGI come from the germline V gene (reference sequence). The V end was cut by 4 bases, the J end by 5 bases, with 8 bases between. The CDR3 nucleotides read TGTGCCAGCAGTTTCCGGGGGACCGGGGAGCTGTTTTCT. Its protein is CASSFRGTGELFS.

By frequency in the sample, this clonotype is hyperexpanded (1% or more). This rearrangement joins TRBV2 to TRBJ2-7; the D is unclear. Germline V CDR1 and CDR2: SNHLY, FYNNEI. V gave up 6 bases and J gave up 0 bases, with 12 bases separating them. CDR3 length: 14 residues. The CDR3 DNA sequence: TGTGCCAGCAGCCCGGTCCAAAGCTCCTACGAGCAGTACTTC. It translates to CASSPVQSSYEQYF.

By proportion, this clonotype is large. The J gene is TRBJ2-3, the V gene TRBV28; D gene uncertain. CDR1 is MDHEN and CDR2 is SYDVKM in the germline V gene. The V gene lost 5 bases and the J gene lost 14 bases, with 8 bases spanning the gap. The CDR3 loop spans 9 amino acids. The CDR3 DNA sequence: TGTGCCAGCAGTCCACCTATGTATTTT. This encodes CASSPPMYF.

This clonotype ranks as medium-sized. The V gene is TRBV15, the J gene TRBJ2-1, with D uncertain. V dropped 5 bases and J dropped 6 bases, with 17 bases sitting between them. Looked up from germline, CDR1 is LNHNV and CDR2 is YYDKDF (reference sequence). The CDR3 runs to 15 residues. CDR3 sequence: CATSPSSVLRNEQFF. In nucleotides, the CDR3 is TGTGCCACCAGCCCGAGTTCGGTATTACGCAATGAGCAGTTCTTC.

This clonotype is large. This chain connects TRBV2 to TRBJ2-7; 8 positions match TRBD2. V was clipped by 2 bases and J by 4 bases; unmatched bases: 7. This CDR3 region has 15 residues. Germline CDR1 is SNHLY and CDR2 is FYNNEI. CDR3 DNA: TGTGCCAGCAGTGAACGGGAGGGCCTGAAGTACGAGCAGTACTTC. Its protein product is CASSEREGLKYEQYF.

This clonotype is classed as large. The gene calls are TRBV7-2 and TRBJ2-7, with a tentative D call TRBD1 (5 bases). Per the germline V gene, CDR1 is SGHTA and CDR2 is FQGNSA. This CDR3 contains 16 residues. V was clipped by 1 base and J by 0 bases, with 13 bases between them. CDR3 sequence (DNA): TGTGCCAGCAGCTTAGAGGGGTCGGGCCGCTCCTACGAGCAGTACTTC. It specifies CASSLEGSGRSYEQYF.